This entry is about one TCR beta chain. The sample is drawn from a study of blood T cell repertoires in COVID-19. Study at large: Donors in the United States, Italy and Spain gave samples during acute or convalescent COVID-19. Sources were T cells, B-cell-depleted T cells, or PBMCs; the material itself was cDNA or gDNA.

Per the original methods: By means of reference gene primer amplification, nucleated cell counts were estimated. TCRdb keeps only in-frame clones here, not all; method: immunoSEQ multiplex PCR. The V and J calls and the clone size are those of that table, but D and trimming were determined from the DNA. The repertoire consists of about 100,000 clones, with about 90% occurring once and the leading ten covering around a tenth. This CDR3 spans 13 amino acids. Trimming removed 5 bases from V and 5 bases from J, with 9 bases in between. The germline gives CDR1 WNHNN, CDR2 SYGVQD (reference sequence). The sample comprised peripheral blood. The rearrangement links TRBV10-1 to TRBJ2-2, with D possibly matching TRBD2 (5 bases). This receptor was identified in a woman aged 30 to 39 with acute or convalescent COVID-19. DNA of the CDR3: TGCGCCAGCAGTCGTTCGGGGACCGGGGAGCTGTTTTTT. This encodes CASSRSGTGELFF.